Detailed here is one T cell receptor beta chain. Its antigen remains unknown. Profiling that covered TCR beta VDJ and CDR3 relied on genomic DNA as its template. MiXCR, applied by TCRdb to the reads, yields one record per CDR3 protein. The table includes roughly 300,000 distinct CDR3 sequences, about 56% detected once. This entry comes from a study of CD8+CD57+ T cells in acquired aplastic anemia. Overall study findings and caveats: There were some 30 CD8+ CDR3 sequences that occurred in both patients and controls.

The sample was sorted CD4+, CD8+, or CD8+CD57+ T cells (not recorded which) from PBMCs. The sequence was obtained from a human donor with severe aplastic anemia or a healthy control (not recorded which).

CDR3 amino acids: CASSSTQKGFAEAFF. The CDR3 bases are TGTGCCAGCAGTTCTACCCAGAAGGGGTTCGCTGAAGCTTTCTTT. The chain has TRBV12-3 or TRBV12-4 and TRBJ1-1, with a possible D match to TRBD1 (5 bases). The CDR3 has 15 amino acids. Trimming left V 4 bases short and J 6 bases short, with 18 bases between.